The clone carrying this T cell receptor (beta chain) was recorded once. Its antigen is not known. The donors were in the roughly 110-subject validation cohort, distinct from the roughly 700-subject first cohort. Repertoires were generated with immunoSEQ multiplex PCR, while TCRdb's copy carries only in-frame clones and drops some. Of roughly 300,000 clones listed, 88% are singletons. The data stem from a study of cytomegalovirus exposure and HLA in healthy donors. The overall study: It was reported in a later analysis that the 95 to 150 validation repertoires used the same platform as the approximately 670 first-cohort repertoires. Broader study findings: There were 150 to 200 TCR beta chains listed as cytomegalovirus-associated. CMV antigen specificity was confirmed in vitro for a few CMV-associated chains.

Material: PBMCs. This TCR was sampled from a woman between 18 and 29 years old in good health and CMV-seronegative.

This chain's CDR3 is CASSVGAGAYYEQYF. In DNA form, the CDR3 reads TGTGCCAGCAGCGTAGGGGCGGGAGCCTACTACGAGCAGTACTTC. The chain links TRBV9 to TRBJ2-7; 7 nucleotides align to TRBD2. This CDR3 region has 15 residues. Looked up from germline, CDR1 is SGDLS and CDR2 is YYNGEE. Unmatched junction bases numbered 6, after V lost 0 bases and J lost 3 bases.